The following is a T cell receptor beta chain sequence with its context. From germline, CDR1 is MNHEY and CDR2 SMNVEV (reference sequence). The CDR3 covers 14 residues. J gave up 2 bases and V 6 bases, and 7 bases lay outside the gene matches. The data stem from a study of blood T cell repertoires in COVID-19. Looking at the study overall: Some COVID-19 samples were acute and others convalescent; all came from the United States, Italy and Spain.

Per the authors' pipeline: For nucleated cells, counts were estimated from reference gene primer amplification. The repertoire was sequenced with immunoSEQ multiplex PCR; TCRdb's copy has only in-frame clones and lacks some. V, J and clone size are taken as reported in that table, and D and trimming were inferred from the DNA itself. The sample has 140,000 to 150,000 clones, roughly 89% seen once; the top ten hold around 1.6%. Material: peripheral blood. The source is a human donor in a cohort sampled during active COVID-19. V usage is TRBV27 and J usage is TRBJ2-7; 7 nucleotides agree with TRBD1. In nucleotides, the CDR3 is TGTGCCAGCAGAGACCGTGGGACAGCCTACGAGCAGTACTTC. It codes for CASRDRGTAYEQYF.